The 20 T cell receptor beta chains listed next were all sequenced from one sample in a study of CD8 T cells in Susac syndrome. cDNA came from roughly 0.47 to 1 ug RNA primed by random hexamers. In TCRdb, the immunoSEQ multiplex PCR reads were re-called with MiXCR into one record per CDR3 protein. The sample lists about 240,000 distinct CDR3 sequences; 90% to 96% were seen once. Source material: CD4+ T cells from PBMCs. The receptors derive from a human donor with Susac syndrome.

The chain couples TRBV5-1 to TRBJ1-4; 11 nucleotides align to TRBD1. After removal of 4 bases from V and 15 bases from J, the junction contained 11 bases not matched to a gene. Germline values: CDR1 SGHRS, CDR2 YFSETQ. The CDR3 covers 14 residues. For the CDR3, the DNA is TGCGCCAGCAGCCCATTAGGACAGGGGGCCTTGGTGTTTTTT. Protein sequence: CASSPLGQGALVFF.

V gene TRBV7-9 combines with J gene TRBJ1-1; D perhaps matches TRBD1 (5 bases). This CDR3 has 16 amino acids. Looked up from germline, CDR1 is SEHNR and CDR2 is FQNEAQ (reference sequence). The germline V and J ends were trimmed by 0 bases and 7 bases, with 18 bases remaining between them. For the CDR3, the DNA is TGTGCCAGCAGCTTAGCGGAATGGCTAGGGGAGAGTGAAGCTTTCTTT. Translation gives CASSLAEWLGESEAFF.

V is TRBV30 and J is TRBJ2-3, with 8 bases aligning to TRBD2. This CDR3 is 16 amino acids long. Germline V gives CDR1 GTSNPN, CDR2 SVGIG (reference sequence). V shed 5 bases, J shed 0 bases, and the junction held 10 bases outside the gene matches. The CDR3 region has the DNA TGTGCCTGGGCGGGAGGACTCGCTCCCAGCACAGATACGCAGTATTTT. Its protein product is CAWAGGLAPSTDTQYF.

The gene calls are TRBV30 and TRBJ1-5; 10 nucleotides align to TRBD1. The trim removed 3 bases at V and 5 bases at J, leaving 4 bases unmatched. The CDR3 has 14 amino acids. CDR1 GTSNPN and CDR2 SVGIG come from the germline V gene (reference sequence). CDR3 loop: CAWSADRGYQPQHF. The CDR3 DNA reads TGTGCCTGGAGCGCGGACAGGGGGTATCAGCCCCAGCATTTT.

The chain uses TRBV4-1 and TRBJ2-7, with 7 bases that match TRBD2. The CDR3 spans 13 residues. Trimming cost V 5 bases and J 4 bases; bases outside gene matches: 5. Germline CDR1 and CDR2: MGHRA and YSYEKL. The CDR3 spells CASSGGGLYEQYF. The DNA of the CDR3 is TGCGCCAGCAGCGGGGGGGGACTTTACGAGCAGTACTTC.

The chain couples TRBV28 to TRBJ2-3; D is undetermined. Deletions cut 3 bases from V and 10 bases from J, with 11 bases between. Germline CDR1 MDHEN, CDR2 SYDVKM. The CDR3 runs to 12 residues. The CDR3 nucleotides are TGTGCCAGCAGTTTTAAAGCTTATGCGCAGTATTTT. Translating gives CASSFKAYAQYF.

The CDR3 reads CASSQALADLYEQYF. In nucleotides, the CDR3 is TGTGCCAGCAGCCAAGCACTAGCGGACCTTTACGAGCAGTACTTC. J is TRBJ2-7 and V is TRBV14; 8 bases align to TRBD2. Germline V CDR1 and CDR2: SGHDN, FVKESK. This CDR3 comprises 15 residues. V lost 1 base and J lost 4; bases outside the gene matches: 6.

The chain has TRBV20-1 and TRBJ1-1; D may be TRBD1 (5 bases). V lost 4 bases, J lost 0 bases, and 24 bases lay in between. Germline V gene lookup returns CDR1 DFQATT and CDR2 SNEGSKA (reference sequence). This CDR3 contains 18 residues. CDR3 coding DNA: TGCAGTGCTATCCCAACGTGGGCAGACAGATACATGAACACTGAAGCTTTCTTT. Encoded protein: CSAIPTWADRYMNTEAFF.

The chain employs TRBV28 and TRBJ1-2; no reliable D call. V shed 6 bases and J shed 4 bases, with 18 bases lying between them. The CDR3 contains 15 residues. Germline V CDR1 and CDR2: MDHEN, SYDVKM. The CDR3 DNA sequence: TGTGCCAGCAGCCCGATCGGGCCAAACTTCTATGGCTACACCTTC. The encoded protein is CASSPIGPNFYGYTF.

This chain links TRBV28 with TRBJ2-5, with a possible D match to TRBD2 (5 bases). V gave up 7 bases and J gave up 1 base, with 13 bases separating them. The CDR3 is made up of 14 amino acids. CDR1 and CDR2 from the germline V gene are MDHEN and SYDVKM. The CDR3 spells CASKDLASQETQYF. The CDR3 DNA sequence: TGTGCCAGCAAGGACCTAGCATCCCAAGAGACCCAGTACTTC.

The genes are TRBV20-1 and TRBJ2-1; 7 positions agree with TRBD1. This CDR3 is 12 amino acids long. Germline CDR1 is DFQATT and CDR2 is SNEGSKA (reference sequence). Germline trimming cut 6 bases from V and 10 bases from J; bases unmatched to any gene: 9. CDR3 protein: CSARDSPWEQFF. The CDR3 DNA reads TGCAGTGCCCGGGACAGCCCCTGGGAGCAGTTCTTC.

The chain has TRBV5-1 and TRBJ2-7, with D perhaps being TRBD1 or TRBD2 (6 bases each). In germline, CDR1 is SGHRS, CDR2 YFSETQ. Trimming removed 4 bases from V and 4 bases from J, with 21 bases in between. The CDR3 has 16 residues. CDR3: CASSLLGPTGRYEQYF. The DNA for the CDR3 is TGCGCCAGCAGCCTGCTGGGCCCCACAGGGAGGTACGAGCAGTACTTC. The variable domain in full, with the rest retrieved from reference TRBV5-1 and TRBJ2-7, is KAGVTQTPRYLIKTRGQQVTLSCSPISGHRSVSWYQQTPGQGLQFLFEYFSETQRNKGNFPGRFSGRQFSNSRSEMNVSTLELGDSALYLCASSLLGPTGRYEQYFGPGTRLTVT.

The rearrangement uses TRBV12-3 or TRBV12-4 and TRBJ1-2; D gene ambiguous. Trimming left V 1 base short and J 4 bases short, with 4 bases between. This CDR3 has 12 amino acids. CDR3 protein: CASSLVGYGYTF. The CDR3 DNA is TGTGCCAGCAGTTTAGTTGGCTATGGCTACACCTTC.

V and J are TRBV29-1 and TRBJ2-3; D is tentatively TRBD1 or TRBD2 (7 bases each). CDR3 length equals 14 residues. Germline CDR1 and CDR2: SQVTM and ANQGSEA. V lost 5 bases to trimming and J lost 6 bases, with 18 bases between them. CDR3 DNA: TGCAGCGTTTGGCGACAGGGAGGGGGGGATACGCAGTATTTT. This gives the protein CSVWRQGGGDTQYF.

This chain connects TRBV30 to TRBJ2-5, with TRBD2 as a possible D gene (6 bases). The CDR3 length is 13 residues. V lost 3 bases to trimming and J lost 7 bases, with 15 bases between them. CDR1 is GTSNPN, CDR2 SVGIG, per germline (reference sequence). The DNA of the CDR3 is TGTGCCTGGAGGTCTTGGGGGGTTGGGACCCAGTACTTC. Translating it yields CAWRSWGVGTQYF.

The chain uses TRBV30 and TRBJ2-5, with no clear D. CDR3 size: 10 residues. Trimming shortened V by 3 bases and J by 2 bases, and 1 base separated the two germline ends. Germline values: CDR1 GTSNPN, CDR2 SVGIG (reference sequence). CDR3 sequence: CAWRQETQYF. As DNA, the CDR3 is TGTGCCTGGAGGCAAGAGACCCAGTACTTC.

The V and J genes are TRBV4-2 and TRBJ2-6, with 8 positions matching TRBD2. The trim removed 0 bases at V and 3 bases at J, leaving 7 bases unmatched. CDR3 length equals 18 residues. CDR1 LGHNA and CDR2 YNFKEQ come from the germline V gene. The CDR3 here is CASSQDAAGVFGANVLTF. In nucleotides, the CDR3 is TGTGCCAGCAGCCAAGATGCAGCGGGAGTGTTTGGGGCCAACGTCCTGACTTTC.

This chain uses TRBV23-1 with TRBJ2-7; maybe TRBD1 (5 bases). TRBV23-1 falls under the ORF class, with uncertain function. V was pared by 7 bases and J by 5 bases, with 15 bases between. This CDR3 contains 13 residues. The CDR3 DNA reads as TGCGCCAGCATGGCAGGGCTAAGGCACGAGCAGTACTTC. Residues: CASMAGLRHEQYF.

The J gene is TRBJ2-7, the V gene TRBV14; D is ambiguous. Deletions cut 1 base from V and 3 bases from J, with 4 bases between. CDR3 length: 12 amino acids. In germline, CDR1 is SGHDN, CDR2 FVKESK. The CDR3 sequence: CASSQVLYEQYF. The CDR3 DNA reads as TGTGCCAGCAGCCAAGTACTCTACGAGCAGTACTTC.

V is TRBV29-1 and J is TRBJ2-6; D is possibly TRBD2 (5 bases). The length of the CDR3 is 14 residues. Germline CDR1 reads SQVTM; CDR2 reads ANQGSEA. CDR3 in amino acids: CAGGGSSGANVLTF. In DNA form, the CDR3 reads TGCGCAGGAGGTGGGAGCTCTGGGGCCAACGTCCTGACTTTC. The full variable domain, in which reference TRBV29-1 and TRBJ2-6 provide the parts outside the CDR3, is SAVISQKPSRDICQRGTSLTIQCQVDSQVTMMFWYRQQPGQSLTLIATANQGSEATYESGFVIDKFPISRPNLTFSTLTVSNMSPEDSSIYLCAGGGSSGANVLTFGAGSRLTVL.